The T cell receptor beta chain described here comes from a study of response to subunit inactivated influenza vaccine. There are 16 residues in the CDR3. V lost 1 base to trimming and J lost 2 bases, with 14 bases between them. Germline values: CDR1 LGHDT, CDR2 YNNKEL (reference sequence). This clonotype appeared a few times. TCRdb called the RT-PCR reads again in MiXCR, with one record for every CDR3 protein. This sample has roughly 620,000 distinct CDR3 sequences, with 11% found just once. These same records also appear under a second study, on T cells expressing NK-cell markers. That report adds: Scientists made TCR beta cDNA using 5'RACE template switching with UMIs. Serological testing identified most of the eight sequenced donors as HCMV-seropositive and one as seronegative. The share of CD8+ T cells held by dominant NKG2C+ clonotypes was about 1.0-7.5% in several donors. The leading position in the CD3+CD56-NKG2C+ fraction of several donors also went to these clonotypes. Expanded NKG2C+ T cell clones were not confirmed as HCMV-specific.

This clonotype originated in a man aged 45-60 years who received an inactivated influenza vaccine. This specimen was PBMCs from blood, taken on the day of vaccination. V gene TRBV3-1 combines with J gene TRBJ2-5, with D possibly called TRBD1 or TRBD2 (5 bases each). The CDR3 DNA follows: TGTGCCAGCAGCCAAGTAGAGGGGAGCCCTCAAGAGACCCAGTACTTC. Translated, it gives CASSQVEGSPQETQYF.